This TCR beta chain was sequenced in a study of metastatic and nonmetastatic thyroid tumors. As for the study in general: Comparative analysis of repertoires was undertaken across blood and tumor or nodule tissue obtained from malignant and benign thyroid patients.

TCRdb re-clonotyped the PCR reads through MiXCR. Among roughly 72,000 clones listed, roughly a sixth were seen once. No patient received treatment before thyroid surgery. Findings of the study overall: The reported finding was significantly higher TCR beta diversity in malignant thyroid tumors relative to benign nodules, in blood and tumor.

For this clone: The antigen is undetermined.

CDR1 is MDHEN, CDR2 SYDVKM, per germline. Between the trimmed V and J ends, which lost 6 bases and 0 bases, there was a span of 15 bases. CDR3 length equals 16 residues. The rearrangement uses TRBV28 and TRBJ1-3; possibly TRBD1 for D (6 bases). This sequence was found in a female donor with papillary thyroid cancer or a benign thyroid nodule (not recorded which). Some clones in this sample may be carry-over from other donors' samples. Sample: blood. The CDR3 loop reads CASSAPGQNSGNTIYF. CDR3 nucleotides: TGTGCCAGCAGCGCTCCGGGACAAAACTCTGGAAACACCATATATTTT.